Following are 11 T cell receptor beta chains from one sample sequenced in a study of T cell repertoires in cytomegalovirus infection. In TCRdb, the reads were re-called with MiXCR into one record per CDR3 protein. The sample consists of 350,000 to 400,000 distinct CDR3 sequences, about 35% of them appearing once. These receptors lack a known antigen. Sequences were derived from cultured PBMCs, sampled from culture after CMV antigen stimulation. The receptors were gathered from a human donor in good health (CMV status not recorded). Some clones in this sample may be carry-over from other donors' samples.

This clonotype was detected ten times or more. The rearrangement uses TRBV12-3 or TRBV12-4 and TRBJ1-5, with TRBD1 matching 7 bases. V shed 0 bases, J shed 6 bases, and the junction held 2 bases outside the gene matches. The CDR3 length is 14 residues. The CDR3 loop reads CASSLADRVQPQHF. The CDR3 DNA reads as TGTGCCAGCAGTTTAGCTGACAGGGTTCAGCCCCAGCATTTT.

The V and J genes are TRBV6-2 or TRBV6-3 and TRBJ2-7, with a weak D call TRBD2 (5 bases). Germline V gene data show CDR1 as MNHEY and CDR2 as SVGEGT. V was trimmed by 7 bases and J by 4 bases, leaving 8 bases between them. CDR3 size: 11 residues. The CDR3 nucleotides read TGTGCCAGCACAACGGGATACGAGCAGTACTTC. Encoded protein: CASTTGYEQYF.

This sequence joins TRBV6-2 or TRBV6-3 and TRBJ2-6, with D maybe TRBD2 (5 bases). The CDR3 runs to 17 residues. Trimming left V 2 bases short and J 4 bases short, with 15 bases between. The germline CDR1 and CDR2 sequences are MNHEY and SVGEGT. CDR3 sequence reads: CASSYQNGVAGANVLTF. The CDR3 DNA reads as TGTGCCAGCAGTTACCAGAACGGGGTCGCCGGGGCCAACGTCCTGACTTTC.

The CDR3: CASSVVGGSAGANVLTF. CDR3 sequence (DNA): TGTGCCAGCAGCGTAGTTGGCGGGAGTGCTGGGGCCAACGTCCTGACTTTC. The chain couples TRBV9 to TRBJ2-6; 7 bases are shared with TRBD2. CDR3 length: 17 residues. Germline trimming cut 0 bases from V and 2 bases from J; bases unmatched to any gene: 5. Germline V gene sequence: CDR1 SGDLS, CDR2 YYNGEE.

This clonotype was counted only a few times. The chain employs TRBV24-1 and TRBJ2-3, with D unclear. The ends were cut back, 7 bases at V and 2 bases at J, with 6 bases in the middle. Germline-derived CDR1 and CDR2 are KGHDR and SFDVKD. The CDR3 is made up of 12 amino acids. The CDR3 DNA is TGTGCCACCAGCCTTAACACAGATACGCAGTATTTT. Encoded protein: CATSLNTDTQYF.

This clonotype was detected only a few times. Here the CDR3 DNA reads TGTGCCAGCAGCGGCCTATGGACGTCCTACAATGAGCAGTTCTTC. Translation gives CASSGLWTSYNEQFF. The V call is TRBV7-8, the J call TRBJ2-1; D gene uncertain. CDR3 length: 15 residues. V was shortened by 5 bases and J by 1 base, with 12 bases between the two germline ends. Germline values: CDR1 SGHVS, CDR2 FQNEAQ.

The rearrangement links TRBV6-1 to TRBJ2-7; 7 positions agree with TRBD1. CDR1 and CDR2 (germline): MNHNS, SASEGT. CDR3 size: 15 residues. The V segment lost 8 bases and the J segment 3 bases; nucleotides outside the gene matches: 13. The CDR3 loop reads CASEETAGGSYEQYV. In DNA form, the CDR3 reads TGTGCCAGCGAAGAAACGGCAGGGGGTAGCTACGAGCAGTACGTC.

The gene calls are TRBV20-1 and TRBJ1-1, with 7 nucleotides matching TRBD1. There are 14 residues in the CDR3. Germline V gives CDR1 DFQATT, CDR2 SNEGSKA (reference sequence). The trim removed 6 bases at V and 1 base at J, leaving 8 bases unmatched. The DNA of the CDR3 is TGCAGTGCCCTGACGTGGACAGGGAACACTGAAGCTTTCTTT. Protein product: CSALTWTGNTEAFF.

The chain employs TRBV5-1 and TRBJ2-1; 7 positions agree with TRBD1. There are 14 residues in the CDR3. V dropped 4 bases and J dropped 7; count of bases not matched to a gene: 8. CDR1 and CDR2 from the germline V gene are SGHRS and YFSETQ. The CDR3 coding sequence is TGCGCCAGCAGCCCCGGGACAGCGCTTAATGAGCAGTTCTTC. It translates to CASSPGTALNEQFF.

The J gene is TRBJ2-7, the V gene TRBV5-1; D possibly uses TRBD1 or TRBD2 (5 bases each). This CDR3 spans 15 amino acids. Trimming removed 4 bases from V and 2 bases from J, with 16 bases in between. Germline CDR1 and CDR2: SGHRS and YFSETQ. As DNA, the CDR3 is TGCGCCAGCAGCCTTGGGGGTGCAGGCCCCTACGAGCAGTACGTC. Encoded protein: CASSLGGAGPYEQYV.

A few counts support this clonotype. This chain links TRBV10-2 with TRBJ2-3, with D perhaps matching TRBD1 (5 bases). The CDR3 has 13 amino acids. V lost 8 bases to trimming and J lost 2 bases, with 11 bases between them. Looked up from germline, CDR1 is WSHSY and CDR2 is SAAADI. The CDR3 coding sequence is TGCGCCAGCTGTAGACAGTTCACAGATACGCAGTATTTT. Amino acid sequence: CASCRQFTDTQYF.